This TCR beta chain originates from a study of identical twins. General observations from the study: Partly confounded zero-insertion analyses could result from invariant MAIT and iNKT cells.

The V gene's germline CDR1 is SGHTA and CDR2 FQGNSA. The CDR3 extends over 15 amino acids. Trimming at V came to 5 bases and at J to 7 bases, leaving 10 bases not matched to a gene. This clonotype was recorded at least ten times. Its antigen remains unidentified. One entry per CDR3 protein results from TCRdb running MiXCR on the 5' RACE reads. The sample records approximately 300,000 distinct CDR3 sequences, roughly 10% being singletons. The data were also submitted as part of a second study, on yellow fever vaccine responses in identical twins.

The specimen was CD8+ T cells sorted from blood. The chain employs TRBV7-2 and TRBJ2-7, with 11 bases lining up with TRBD2. This clonotype was sampled from a woman aged 18-29 years in good health. Here the CDR3 DNA reads TGTGCCAGCAGCATCAGGGGACTAGCGGAGAGAGAGCAGTACTTC. Its translation is CASSIRGLAEREQYF.